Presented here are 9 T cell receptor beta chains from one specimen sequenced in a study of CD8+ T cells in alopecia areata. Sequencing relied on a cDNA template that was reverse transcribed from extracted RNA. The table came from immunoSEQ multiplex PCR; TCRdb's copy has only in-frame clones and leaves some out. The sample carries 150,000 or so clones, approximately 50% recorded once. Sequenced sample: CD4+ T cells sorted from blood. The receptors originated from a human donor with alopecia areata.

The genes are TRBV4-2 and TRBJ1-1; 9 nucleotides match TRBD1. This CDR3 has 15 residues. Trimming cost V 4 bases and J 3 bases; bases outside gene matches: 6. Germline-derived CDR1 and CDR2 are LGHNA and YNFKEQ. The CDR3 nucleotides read TGTGCCAGCAGCCGAACGGGACAGGGAGACACTGAAGCTTTCTTT. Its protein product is CASSRTGQGDTEAFF.

The CDR3 DNA sequence: TGTGCCAGCATCACCTCGGGGGCCCTCTTTGAGCAGTTCTTC. The encoded protein is CASITSGALFEQFF. The J gene is TRBJ2-1, the V gene TRBV28; D could derive from TRBD1 or TRBD2 (6 bases each). V was trimmed by 7 bases and J by 9 bases, leaving 19 bases between them. The CDR3 contains 14 residues. Germline values: CDR1 MDHEN, CDR2 SYDVKM.

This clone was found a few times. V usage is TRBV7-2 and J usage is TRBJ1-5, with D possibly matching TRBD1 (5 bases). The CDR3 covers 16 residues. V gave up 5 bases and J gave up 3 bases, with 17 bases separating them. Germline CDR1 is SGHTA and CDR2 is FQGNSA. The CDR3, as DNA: TGTGCCAGCAGCCGCCAGATTGGGACGGACAATCAGCCCCAGCATTTT. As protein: CASSRQIGTDNQPQHF.

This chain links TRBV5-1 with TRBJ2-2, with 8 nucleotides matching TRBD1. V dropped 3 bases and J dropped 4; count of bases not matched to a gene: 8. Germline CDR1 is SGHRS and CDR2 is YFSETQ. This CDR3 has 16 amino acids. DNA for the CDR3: TGCGCCAGCAGCTGGCGGACAGGGTGGAGCACCGGGGAGCTGTTTTTT. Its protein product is CASSWRTGWSTGELFF.

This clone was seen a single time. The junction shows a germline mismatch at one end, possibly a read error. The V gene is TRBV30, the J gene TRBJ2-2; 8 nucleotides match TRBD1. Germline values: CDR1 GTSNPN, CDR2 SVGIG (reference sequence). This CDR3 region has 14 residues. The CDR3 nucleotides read TGTGCCCGGAGGGACAGGTGGAACACCGGGGAGCTGTTTTTT. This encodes CARRDRWNTGELFF.

This chain's CDR3 is CASSDYRGYNEQFF. CDR3 in DNA: TGTGCCAGCAGTGATTACAGGGGCTACAATGAGCAGTTCTTC. The chain combines TRBV2 with TRBJ2-1, with 7 positions matching TRBD1. The V gene's germline CDR1 is SNHLY and CDR2 FYNNEI. V shed 3 bases and J 3 bases; nucleotides not matched to a gene: 2. This CDR3 is 14 amino acids long.

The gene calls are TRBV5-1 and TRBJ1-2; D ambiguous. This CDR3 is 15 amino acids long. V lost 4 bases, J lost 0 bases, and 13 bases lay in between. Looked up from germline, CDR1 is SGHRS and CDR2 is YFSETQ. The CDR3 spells CASSPNSFTNYGYTF. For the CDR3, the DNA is TGCGCCAGCAGCCCGAACAGCTTCACTAACTATGGCTACACCTTC.

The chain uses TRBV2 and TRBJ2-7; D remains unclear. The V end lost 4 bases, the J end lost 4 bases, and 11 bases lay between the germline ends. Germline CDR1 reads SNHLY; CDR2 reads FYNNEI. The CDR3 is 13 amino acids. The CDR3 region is CASSVLGTYEQYF. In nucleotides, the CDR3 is TGTGCCAGCAGTGTGCTGGGAACTTACGAGCAGTACTTC.

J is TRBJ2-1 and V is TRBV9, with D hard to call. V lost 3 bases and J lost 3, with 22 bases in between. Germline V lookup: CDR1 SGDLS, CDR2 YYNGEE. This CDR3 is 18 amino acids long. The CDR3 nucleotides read TGTGCCAGCAGCGCCAGCCGCGGCCTCGATCTAAGCTACAATGAGCAGTTCTTC. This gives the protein CASSASRGLDLSYNEQFF.